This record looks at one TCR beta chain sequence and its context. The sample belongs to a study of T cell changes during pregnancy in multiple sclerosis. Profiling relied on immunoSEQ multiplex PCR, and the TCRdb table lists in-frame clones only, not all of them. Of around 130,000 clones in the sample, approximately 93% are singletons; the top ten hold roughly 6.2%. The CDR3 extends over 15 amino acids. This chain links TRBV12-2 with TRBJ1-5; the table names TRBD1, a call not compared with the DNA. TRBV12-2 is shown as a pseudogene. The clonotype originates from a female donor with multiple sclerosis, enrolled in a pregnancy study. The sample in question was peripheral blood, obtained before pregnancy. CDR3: CASRRTGGYNQPQHF. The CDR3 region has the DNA TGTGCAAGTCGCCGTACAGGGGGGTACAATCAGCCCCAGCATTTT.